This T cell receptor (beta chain) comes out of a study of T-cell memory formation after mild COVID-19. Study in general: TCR clusters were largely donor specific.

TCRdb redid the calling of the 5' RACE reads with MiXCR, one entry per CDR3 protein. The table records 250,000 to 300,000 distinct CDR3 sequences, around 8% of them present only once. With 7 bases removed from V and 4 bases from J, the gap between germline ends came to 4 bases. The CDR3 extends over 11 amino acids. Germline CDR1 reads MNHEY; CDR2 reads SVGEGT. There are a few counts of this clonotype. This chain connects TRBV6-2 or TRBV6-3 to TRBJ2-2; no definite D call. The TCR originated in a man aged 18 to 35 who had mild COVID-19 (a few samples of this study predate the infection). Cell type and time point are not known. Input material: PBMCs or a T cell subset sorted from them (not recorded which). CDR3 sequence (DNA): TGTGCCAGCACCTCCACCGGGGAGCTGTTTTTT. The encoded protein is CASTSTGELFF.